This T cell receptor beta chain was identified in a study of T-cell reconstitution after alpha-beta-depleted transplantation in children (dated by TCRdb to 2016 to 2018). Notes on the research overall: T-cell immune reconstitution after TCRalphabeta/CD19-depleted allogeneic hematopoietic cell transplantation in children was quantitatively tracked in the study by means of TCR repertoire profiling.

This clonotype has at least ten counts. It has no known antigen specificity. One base away there is no much larger clone; base qualities are not given. Preparation of the library involved PCR. The instrument was an Illumina HiSeq 2500. TCR libraries were prepared with molecular barcoding, using unique molecular identifiers to normalize TCRbeta repertoire quantification. The public reads were run again by TCRdb, first through fastp at Q25 and then through MiXCR, and only productive beta chains were kept. Each CDR3 protein appears once, grouped with its most common genes and DNA. The table for this sample lists about 340,000 distinct CDR3 sequences; roughly 15% of them were counted only once. The ten largest clonotypes hold approximately 4.3% of the sample. Looking up the germline V gene (reference sequence) yields CDR1 WNHNN and CDR2 SYGVQD. Trimming takes 3 bases off V and 8 bases off J; junction bases not matched to a gene: 7. The CDR3 covers 15 residues, taking in both the cysteine and the phenylalanine. Only the CDR3 DNA stays, 45 bases, in frame from base 1.

The material sequenced was PBMCs, taken from the stem cell graft. Recombination linked TRBV10-1 to TRBJ2-1; 10 central bases correspond to TRBD2. The sequence came from a human donor who donated a stem cell graft to a child with Fanconi anemia. DNA sequence: TGCGCCAGCAGTGATCCTAGCGGGGGACACGATGAGCAGTTCTTC. Translated, it gives CASSDPSGGHDEQFF.